This T cell receptor (beta chain) was found in a study of shared clonotypes between healthy human individuals. There are 14 residues in the CDR3. The germline V and J ends were trimmed by 2 bases and 6 bases, with 11 bases remaining between them. Germline V gene lookup returns CDR1 KGHSH and CDR2 LQKENI. The method was immunoSEQ multiplex PCR; TCRdb's version includes in-frame clones alone and lacks a portion of them. The table shows over 850,000 clones, with about four fifths occurring only once. The donor cohort consisted entirely of Caucasian adults residing in Nashville, Tennessee. Negatively enriched CD4+ T cells were divided by CD45RA into naive and memory. Overall study findings and caveats: Estimated clonotype richness was generally higher in naive than memory subsets.

Comments on this clone: Its antigen is not identified.

The rearrangement joins TRBV18 to TRBJ2-1, with D possibly TRBD1 on 5 matching bases. Sequenced sample: memory CD4+ T cells from PBMCs. Subset specified: CD45RA-negative fraction. This TCR was recovered from a man between 18 and 29 years old in good health. Some clones in this sample may be carry-over from other donors' samples. DNA for the CDR3: TGTGCCAGCTCACCATGGACAATGGGCAATGAGCAGTTCTTC. Translating it yields CASSPWTMGNEQFF.